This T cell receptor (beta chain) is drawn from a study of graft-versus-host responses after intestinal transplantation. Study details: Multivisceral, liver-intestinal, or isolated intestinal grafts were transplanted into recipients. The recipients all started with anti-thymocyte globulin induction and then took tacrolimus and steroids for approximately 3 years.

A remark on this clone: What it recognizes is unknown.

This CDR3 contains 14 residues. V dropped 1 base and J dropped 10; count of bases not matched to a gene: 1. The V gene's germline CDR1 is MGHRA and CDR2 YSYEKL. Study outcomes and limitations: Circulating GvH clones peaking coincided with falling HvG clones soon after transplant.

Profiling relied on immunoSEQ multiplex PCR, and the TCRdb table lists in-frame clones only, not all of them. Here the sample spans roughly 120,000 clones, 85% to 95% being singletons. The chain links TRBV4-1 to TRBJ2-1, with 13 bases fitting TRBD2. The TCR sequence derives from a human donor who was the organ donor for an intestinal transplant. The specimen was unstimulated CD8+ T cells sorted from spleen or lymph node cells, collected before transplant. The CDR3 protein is CASSQVGLAGEQFF. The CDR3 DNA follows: TGCGCCAGCAGCCAAGTGGGACTAGCGGGAGAGCAGTTCTTC.